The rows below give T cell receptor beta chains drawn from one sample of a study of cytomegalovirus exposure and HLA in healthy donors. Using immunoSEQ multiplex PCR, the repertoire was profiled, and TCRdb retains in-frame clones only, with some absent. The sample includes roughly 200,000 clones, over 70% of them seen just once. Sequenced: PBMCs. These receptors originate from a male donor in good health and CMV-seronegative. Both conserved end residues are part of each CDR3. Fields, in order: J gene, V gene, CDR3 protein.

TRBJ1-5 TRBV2 CASSVSSNRPQHF
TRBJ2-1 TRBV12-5 CASSSSGGANEQFF
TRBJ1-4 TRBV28 CASNEYTGSREKLFF
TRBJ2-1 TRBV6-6 CATLESGTSHWEQFF
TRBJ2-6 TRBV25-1 CATDSIENSNVLTF
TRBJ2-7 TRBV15 CATGTRLHSYEQYF
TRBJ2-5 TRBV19 CASSTVRDSQVRETQYF
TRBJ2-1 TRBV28 CASLPHGLAGGVGAYNEQFF
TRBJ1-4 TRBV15 CATSSDREIPEKLFF
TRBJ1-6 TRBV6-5 CASSYGASSPLHF
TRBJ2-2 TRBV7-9 CASSHSGGATGELFF
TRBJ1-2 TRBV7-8 CASSLVGAMSFNYGYTF
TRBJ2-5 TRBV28 CASSFSTGRAGEQYF
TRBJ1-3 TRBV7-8 CASSLVGTLSGNTIYF
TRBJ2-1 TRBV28 CASSFSGSHNEQFF